Listed below are T cell receptor beta chains from one sample, sequenced in a study of blood T cell repertoires in COVID-19. Measured with immunoSEQ multiplex PCR; TCRdb has only the in-frame clones, and not every one. Of about 150,000 clones in the sample, roughly 80% were seen once. Sample: peripheral blood. These TCRs come from a man aged 65 to 79 with acute or convalescent COVID-19. Both conserved end residues are part of each CDR3. D genes are given only for firm matches. Some rows have no size entry. The others give once, few or many, or a class for an expanded clone.

>.|TRBV5-5|.|TRBJ2-7
TGTGCCAGCAGCTTGGGACTAGACGAGCAGTACTTC
CASSLGLDEQYF
>TRBD2|TRBV28|.|TRBJ2-5
TGTGCCAGCGCCGGGGGAGGCGGGAGACGCCAAGAGACCCAGTACTTC
CASAGGGGRRQETQYF
>TRBD2|TRBV6-2/TRBV6-3|.|TRBJ2-1
TGTGCCAGCAGTTCCGGACTAGGTCAGTTCTTC
CASSSGLGQFF
>TRBD1|TRBV6-5|.|TRBJ2-7
TGTGCCAGCACCAGAACCGGGACAGTCGAGCAGTACTTC
CASTRTGTVEQYF
>.|TRBV27|.|TRBJ2-5
TGTGCCAGCAGTGGGGGCATCAACCCTAAGTCTCGAGAGACCCAGTACTTC
CASSGGINPKSRETQYF
>.|TRBV24-1|.|TRBJ1-3
TGTGCCACCAGTGCGGGTTTCGGAAACACCATATATTTT
CATSAGFGNTIYF
>TRBD2|TRBV6-5|.|TRBJ2-7
TGTGCCAGCAGTTACTCGACCGGGGGGGCGTCTTACGAGCAGTACTTC
CASSYSTGGASYEQYF
>TRBD1|TRBV11-2|.|TRBJ2-3
TGTGCCAGCAGCTTAAGGGGCAGGGGGCGACCAAGCACAGATACGCAGTATTTT
CASSLRGRGRPSTDTQYF
>TRBD1|TRBV24-1|.|TRBJ1-1
TGTGCCACTAGGGACAGAGAGAACACTGAAGCTTTCTTT
CATRDRENTEAFF
>.|TRBV12-3/TRBV12-4|.|TRBJ1-5
TGTGCCAGCAGTTTGGAGGGACAGCCCCAGCATTTT
CASSLEGQPQHF
>TRBD1|TRBV11-2|.|TRBJ1-6
TGTGCCAGCGGGGACAGGGGGAATTCACCCCTCCACTTT
CASGDRGNSPLHF
>.|TRBV21-1|.|TRBJ2-7
TGTGCCAGCAGCAAAAGCCATCTAGGGACAGAACACTACGAGCAGTACTTC
CASSKSHLGTEHYEQYF
>TRBD2|TRBV29-1|.|TRBJ2-7
TGCAGCGCCCGACTAGCGGGATCCTACGAGCAGTACTTC
CSARLAGSYEQYF
>.|TRBV24-1|once|TRBJ2-7
TGTGCCACCAGTGATTCTCAGGGGAACTCCTACGAGCAGTACTTC
CATSDSQGNSYEQYF
>TRBD1|TRBV5-1|.|TRBJ1-6
TGCGCCAGCAGCAGTTCCGGGACAGGGAGCTCCTATAATTCACCCCTCCACTTT
CASSSSGTGSSYNSPLHF
>TRBD2|TRBV5-4|.|TRBJ2-1
TGTGCCAGCAGCCCCTCGGGGAGGGCGCGCTACAATGAGCAGTTCTTC
CASSPSGRARYNEQFF
>.|TRBV20-1|.|TRBJ1-2
TGCAGTGCTAGTGGGGGCCCGTCCTCCGACTATGGCTACACCTTC
CSASGGPSSDYGYTF
>TRBD1|TRBV5-4|once|TRBJ2-5
TGTGCCAGCAGCCCGGGGGGCGACAGGGGGAGGCAGACCCAGTACTTC
CASSPGGDRGRQTQYF
>TRBD1|TRBV6-1|few|TRBJ1-2
TGTGCCAGCAGTGAACGGGGGACAGGAACTAACTATGGCTACACCTTC
CASSERGTGTNYGYTF
>TRBD2|TRBV27|.|TRBJ2-1
TGTGCCAGCCGGGGTCTAGCGGGAGTCAATGAGCAGTTCTTC
CASRGLAGVNEQFF
>TRBD1|TRBV7-8|once|TRBJ2-7
TGTGCCAGCAGCTTAGCCACCGGGACAGGATCCTACGAGCAGTACTTC
CASSLATGTGSYEQYF
>.|TRBV5-6|.|TRBJ2-2
TGTGCCAGCAGCTTGGCCTTGGACAGCGGGGAGCTGTTTTTT
CASSLALDSGELFF
>TRBD1|TRBV7-9|once|TRBJ2-1
TGTGCCAGCAGCTCCCCCAAATCCGGGGACAGGGTCAATGAGCAGTTCTTC
CASSSPKSGDRVNEQFF
>.|TRBV7-6|.|TRBJ2-7
TGTGCCAGCAGCCAAGGACAGCCGATCTACGAGCAGTACTTC
CASSQGQPIYEQYF
>.|TRBV7-2|.|TRBJ1-2
TGTGCCAGAGAGGACATTGACTATGGCTACACCTTC
CAREDIDYGYTF
>.|TRBV10-1|.|TRBJ1-1
TGCGCCAGCAGTGCGAGGGTGAGCACTGAAGCTTTCTTT
CASSARVSTEAFF
>TRBD2|TRBV5-6|.|TRBJ2-3
TGTGCCAGCACCTCAGCGGGGGGGCCCTCAGATACGCAGTATTTT
CASTSAGGPSDTQYF
>.|TRBV18|.|TRBJ2-5
TGTGCCAGCTCACCACCGAACCTCGGTGAACGCGAGACCCAGTACTTC
CASSPPNLGERETQYF
>.|TRBV28|.|TRBJ1-4
TGTGCCAGCTGGGGCGAAAAACTGTTTTTT
CASWGEKLFF
>TRBD2|TRBV18|.|TRBJ2-7
TGTGCCAGCTCACCGAGAGGACTAGCGGGAACCTACGAGCAGTACTTC
CASSPRGLAGTYEQYF
>.|TRBV6-5|.|TRBJ2-3
TGTGCCAGCAGTAGCGCTTATACGCAGTATTTT
CASSSAYTQYF
>TRBD2|TRBV5-4|.|TRBJ2-3
TGTGCCAGCAGCTTGGTTAGCGGGGGGGGAGATACGCAGTATTTT
CASSLVSGGGDTQYF
>TRBD1|TRBV7-3|.|TRBJ2-2
TGTGCCAGCAGCCCGTGGGACAGGGGCACCGGGGAGCTGTTTTTT
CASSPWDRGTGELFF
>.|TRBV21-1|.|TRBJ1-6
TGTGCCAGCAGCAATCTTCCCCTCCACTTT
CASSNLPLHF
>.|TRBV5-1|.|TRBJ1-5
TGCGCCAGCAGCTCCGGGGGAGCCCATCAGCCCCAGCATTTT
CASSSGGAHQPQHF
>.|TRBV6-5|.|TRBJ1-6
TGTGCCAGCAGTTACTCGAGTCAGGGAGGCTCACCCCTCCACTTT
CASSYSSQGGSPLHF
>.|TRBV27|.|TRBJ1-4
TGTGCCAGCAGGGCGGGCGCTAATGAAAAACTGTTTTTT
CASRAGANEKLFF
>TRBD2|TRBV11-2|.|TRBJ2-1
TGTGCCAGCAGCCTTGGACTAGCGAACTACAATGAGCAGTTCTTC
CASSLGLANYNEQFF
>.|TRBV30|.|TRBJ1-5
TGTGCCTGGAGTGTTGGAGCTTTCAATCAGCCCCAGCATTTT
CAWSVGAFNQPQHF
>.|TRBV24-1|.|TRBJ2-3
TGTGCCACCAGTGAGCCTAACACAGATACGCAGTATTTT
CATSEPNTDTQYF
>.|TRBV3-1/TRBV3-2|once|TRBJ1-2
TGTGCCAGCAGCCAAGTGTATCGGGGAGATGGCTACACCTTC
CASSQVYRGDGYTF
>.|TRBV11-2|.|TRBJ2-7
TGTGCCAGCAGCTTAGTGCCGGGTTACGGGTACGAGCAGTACTTC
CASSLVPGYGYEQYF
>TRBD1|TRBV7-9|.|TRBJ1-4
TGTGCCAGCAGCCAATCACCGGGACAGCCTGAAAAACTGTTTTTT
CASSQSPGQPEKLFF
>TRBD1|TRBV19|.|TRBJ1-5
TGTGCCAGTAGATTTCCGGGACAGAGAAATCAGCCCCAGCATTTT
CASRFPGQRNQPQHF
>TRBD1|TRBV5-5|.|TRBJ2-2
TGTGCCAGCAGCCCGGGGGACAGGGGAGGAACCGGGGAGCTGTTTTTT
CASSPGDRGGTGELFF
>.|TRBV7-9|.|TRBJ2-1
TGTGCCAGCAGCCCGCGGATTGGGGGGTCCTACAATGAGCAGTTCTTC
CASSPRIGGSYNEQFF
>.|TRBV11-3|.|TRBJ2-2
TGTGCCAGCGAGCGGAACACCGGGGAGCTGTTTTTT
CASERNTGELFF
>TRBD2|TRBV7-2|once|TRBJ2-1
TGTGCCAGCAGCACTCGACTAGCGGGGGGGCCTATGGGTGAGCAGTTCTTC
CASSTRLAGGPMGEQFF
>TRBD1|TRBV7-2|.|TRBJ1-6
TGTGCCAGCAGCTCCCCGACAGGGCGGCGGAATTCACCCCTCCACTTT
CASSSPTGRRNSPLHF
>TRBD1|TRBV12-5|.|TRBJ1-4
TGTGCTAGTGGTTCACAGGGGGCCGGGGAAAAACTGTTTTTT
CASGSQGAGEKLFF
>TRBD1|TRBV6-1|few|TRBJ1-5
TGTGCCAGCAGTGGGGGCCCCGGACAGGGTCTATCGCCCCAGCATTTT
CASSGGPGQGLSPQHF
>.|TRBV9|.|TRBJ1-6
TGTGCCCCCTGTACCCTCCACTTT
CAPCTLHF
>.|TRBV6-5|.|TRBJ1-2
TGTGCCAGCAGTTACTCGAGATTTGCGGGATCCGATGGCTACACCTTC
CASSYSRFAGSDGYTF
>.|TRBV6-5|.|TRBJ2-5
TGTGCCCTGGCCCGGGTTAGGGAGACCCAGTACTTC
CALARVRETQYF
>.|TRBV9|.|TRBJ1-1
TGTGCCAGCAGTTTTGACGTGCGGAGTGGCACTGAAGCTTTCTTT
CASSFDVRSGTEAFF
>.|TRBV6-2/TRBV6-3|.|TRBJ2-7
TGTGCCAGCAGTGAGGCCCCAGCCGGCGAGCAGTACTTC
CASSEAPAGEQYF
>.|TRBV28|once|TRBJ1-2
TGTGCCAGCAGGACCCCCGGACACGGATATGGCTACACCTTC
CASRTPGHGYGYTF
>.|TRBV27|.|TRBJ1-2
TGTGCCAGCAGTTTGGACAATCTGACGGGCTACACCTTC
CASSLDNLTGYTF
>TRBD1|TRBV6-5|.|TRBJ2-5
TGTGCCAGCAGACCTAGGGGGCTGGGGGAGACCCAGTACTTC
CASRPRGLGETQYF
>TRBD2|TRBV6-5|.|TRBJ2-1
TGTGCCAGCAATCCGGGACTAGCAGCCAATGAGCAGTTCTTC
CASNPGLAANEQFF